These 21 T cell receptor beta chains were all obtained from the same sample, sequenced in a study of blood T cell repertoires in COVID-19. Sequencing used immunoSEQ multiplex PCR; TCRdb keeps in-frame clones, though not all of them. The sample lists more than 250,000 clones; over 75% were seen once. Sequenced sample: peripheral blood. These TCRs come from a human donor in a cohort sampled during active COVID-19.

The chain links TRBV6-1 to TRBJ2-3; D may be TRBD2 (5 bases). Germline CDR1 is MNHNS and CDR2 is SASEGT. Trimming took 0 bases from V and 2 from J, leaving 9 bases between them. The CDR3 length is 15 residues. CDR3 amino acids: CASSEAAGLTDTQYF. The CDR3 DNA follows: TGTGCCAGCAGTGAAGCGGCGGGCCTCACAGATACGCAGTATTTT.

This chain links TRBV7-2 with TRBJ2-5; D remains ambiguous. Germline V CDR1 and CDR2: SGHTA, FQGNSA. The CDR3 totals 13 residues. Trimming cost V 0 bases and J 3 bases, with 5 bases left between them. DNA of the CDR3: TGTGCCAGCAGCTTAGCACTAAAAGAGACCCAGTACTTC. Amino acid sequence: CASSLALKETQYF.

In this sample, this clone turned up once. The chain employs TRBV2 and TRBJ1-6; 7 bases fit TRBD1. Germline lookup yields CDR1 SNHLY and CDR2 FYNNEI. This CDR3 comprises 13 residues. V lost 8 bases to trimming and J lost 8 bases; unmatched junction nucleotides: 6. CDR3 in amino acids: CASAGTAYSPLHF. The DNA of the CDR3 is TGTGCCAGCGCAGGGACAGCCTATTCACCCCTCCACTTT. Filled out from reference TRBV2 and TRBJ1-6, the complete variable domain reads EPEVTQTPSHQVTQMGQEVILRCVPISNHLYFYWYRQILGQKVEFLVSFYNNEISEKSEIFDDQFSVERPDGSNFTLKIRSTKLEDSAMYFCASAGTAYSPLHFGNGTRLTVT.

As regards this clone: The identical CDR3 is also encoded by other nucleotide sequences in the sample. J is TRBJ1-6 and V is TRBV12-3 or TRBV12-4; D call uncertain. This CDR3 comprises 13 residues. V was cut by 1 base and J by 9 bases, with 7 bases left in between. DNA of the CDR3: TGTGCCAGCAGTTTAGGGAGTGGTTCACCCCTCCACTTT. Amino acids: CASSLGSGSPLHF.

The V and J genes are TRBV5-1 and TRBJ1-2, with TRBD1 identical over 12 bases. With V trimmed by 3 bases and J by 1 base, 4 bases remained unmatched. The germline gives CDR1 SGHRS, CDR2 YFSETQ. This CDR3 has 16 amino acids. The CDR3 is CASSWGQGADNYGYTF. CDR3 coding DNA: TGCGCCAGCAGCTGGGGACAGGGGGCCGATAACTATGGCTACACCTTC.

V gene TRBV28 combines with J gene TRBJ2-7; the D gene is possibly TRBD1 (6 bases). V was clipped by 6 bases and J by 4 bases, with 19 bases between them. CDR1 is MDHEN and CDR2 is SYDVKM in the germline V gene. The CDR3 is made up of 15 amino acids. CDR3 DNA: TGTGCCAGCAGATCACAGGGAAATGATGATTACGAGCAGTACTTC. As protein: CASRSQGNDDYEQYF.

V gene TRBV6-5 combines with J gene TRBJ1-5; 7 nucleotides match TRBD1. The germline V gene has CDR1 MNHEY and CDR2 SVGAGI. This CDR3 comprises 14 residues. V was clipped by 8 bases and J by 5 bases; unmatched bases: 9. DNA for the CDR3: TGTGCCAGCCAATCGACAGGGAGATATCAGCCCCAGCATTTT. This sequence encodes CASQSTGRYQPQHF.

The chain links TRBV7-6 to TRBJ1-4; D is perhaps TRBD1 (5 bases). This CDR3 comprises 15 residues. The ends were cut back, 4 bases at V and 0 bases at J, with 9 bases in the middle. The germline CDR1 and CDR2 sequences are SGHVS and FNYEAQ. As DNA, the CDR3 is TGTGCCAGCAGCTCCGACAGAGCAACTAATGAAAAACTGTTTTTT. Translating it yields CASSSDRATNEKLFF. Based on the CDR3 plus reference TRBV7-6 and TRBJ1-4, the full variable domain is GAGVSQSPRYKVTKRGQDVALRCDPISGHVSLYWYRQALGQGPEFLTYFNYEAQQDKSGLPNDRFSAERPEGSISTLTIQRTEQRDSAMYRCASSSDRATNEKLFFGSGTQLSVL.

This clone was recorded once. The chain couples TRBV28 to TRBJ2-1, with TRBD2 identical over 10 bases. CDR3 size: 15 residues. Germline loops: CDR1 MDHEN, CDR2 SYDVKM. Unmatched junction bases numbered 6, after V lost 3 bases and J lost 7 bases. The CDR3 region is CASSFIAGGGNEQFF. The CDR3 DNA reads TGTGCCAGCAGTTTTATAGCGGGGGGCGGGAATGAGCAGTTCTTC.

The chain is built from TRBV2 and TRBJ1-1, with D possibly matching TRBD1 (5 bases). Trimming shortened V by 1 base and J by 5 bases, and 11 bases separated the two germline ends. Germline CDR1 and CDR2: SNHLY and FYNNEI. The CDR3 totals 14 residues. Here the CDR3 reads CASSEVGLGTEAFF. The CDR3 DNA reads TGTGCCAGCAGTGAAGTGGGGCTAGGGACTGAAGCTTTCTTT. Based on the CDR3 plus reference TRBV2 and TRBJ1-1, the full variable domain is EPEVTQTPSHQVTQMGQEVILRCVPISNHLYFYWYRQILGQKVEFLVSFYNNEISEKSEIFDDQFSVERPDGSNFTLKIRSTKLEDSAMYFCASSEVGLGTEAFFGQGTRLTVV.

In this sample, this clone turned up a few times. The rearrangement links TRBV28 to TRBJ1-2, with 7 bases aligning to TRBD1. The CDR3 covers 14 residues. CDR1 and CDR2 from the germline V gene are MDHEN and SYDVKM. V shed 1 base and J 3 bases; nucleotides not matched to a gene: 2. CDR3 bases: TGTGCCAGCAGTTTATCCGGGACAGACTATGGCTACACCTTC. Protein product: CASSLSGTDYGYTF.

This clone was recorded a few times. This CDR3 is CASSYMDTRNQPQHF. For the CDR3, the DNA is TGTGCCAGCAGTTACATGGACACCCGAAATCAGCCCCAGCATTTT. The chain employs TRBV2 and TRBJ1-5, with D possibly matching TRBD1 (5 bases). CDR3 length: 15 residues. Germline lookup yields CDR1 SNHLY and CDR2 FYNNEI. Trimming pared 5 bases from V and 4 bases from J, leaving 15 bases between.

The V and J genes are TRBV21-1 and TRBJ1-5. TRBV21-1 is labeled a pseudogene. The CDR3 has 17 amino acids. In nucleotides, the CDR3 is TGTGCCAGCAGCCCGCCAAAAGTAGGGGGGGCCAATCAGCCCCAGCATTTT. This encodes CASSPPKVGGANQPQHF.

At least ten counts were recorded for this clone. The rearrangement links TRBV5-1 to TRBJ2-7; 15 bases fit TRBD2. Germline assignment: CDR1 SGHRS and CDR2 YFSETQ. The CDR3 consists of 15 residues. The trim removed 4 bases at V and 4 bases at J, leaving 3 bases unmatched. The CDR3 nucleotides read TGCGCCAGCAGCCGGGGACTAGCGGGGGGTTACGAGCAGTACTTC. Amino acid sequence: CASSRGLAGGYEQYF. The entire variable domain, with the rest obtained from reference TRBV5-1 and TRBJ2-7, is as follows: KAGVTQTPRYLIKTRGQQVTLSCSPISGHRSVSWYQQTPGQGLQFLFEYFSETQRNKGNFPGRFSGRQFSNSRSEMNVSTLELGDSALYLCASSRGLAGGYEQYFGPGTRLTVT.

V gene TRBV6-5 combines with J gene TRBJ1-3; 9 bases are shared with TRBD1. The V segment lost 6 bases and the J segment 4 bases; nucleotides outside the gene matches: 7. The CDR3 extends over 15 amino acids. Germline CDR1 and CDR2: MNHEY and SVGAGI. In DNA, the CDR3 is TGTGCCAGCAGATCAACAGGGGGCGCAGGAAACACCATATATTTT. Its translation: CASRSTGGAGNTIYF.

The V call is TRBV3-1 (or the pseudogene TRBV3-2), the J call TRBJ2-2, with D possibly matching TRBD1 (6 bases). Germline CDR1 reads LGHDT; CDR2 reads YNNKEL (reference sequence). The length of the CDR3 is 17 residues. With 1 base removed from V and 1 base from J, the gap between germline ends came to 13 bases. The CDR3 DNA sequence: TGTGCCAGCAGCCAAGTACGGCAGGGGATGAACACCGGGGAGCTGTTTTTT. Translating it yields CASSQVRQGMNTGELFF.

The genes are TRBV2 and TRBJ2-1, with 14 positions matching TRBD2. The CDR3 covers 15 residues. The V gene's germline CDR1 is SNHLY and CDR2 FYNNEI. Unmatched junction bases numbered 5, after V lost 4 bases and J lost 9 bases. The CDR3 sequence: CASSGLAGGNGEQFF. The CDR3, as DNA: TGTGCCAGCAGTGGACTAGCGGGAGGGAACGGTGAGCAGTTCTTC.

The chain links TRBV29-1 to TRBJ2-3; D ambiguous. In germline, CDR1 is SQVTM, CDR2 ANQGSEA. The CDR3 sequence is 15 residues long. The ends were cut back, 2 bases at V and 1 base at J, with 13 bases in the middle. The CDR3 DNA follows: TGCAGCGTTGAACGCAGTCCATTTGGCACAGATACGCAGTATTTT. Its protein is CSVERSPFGTDTQYF.

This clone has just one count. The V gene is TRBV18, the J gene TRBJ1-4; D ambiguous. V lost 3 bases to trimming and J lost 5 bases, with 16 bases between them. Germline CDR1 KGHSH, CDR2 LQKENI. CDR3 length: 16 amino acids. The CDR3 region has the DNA TGTGCCAGCTCACCTTCTGGGCGGGCCTGGAATGAAAAACTGTTTTTT. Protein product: CASSPSGRAWNEKLFF.

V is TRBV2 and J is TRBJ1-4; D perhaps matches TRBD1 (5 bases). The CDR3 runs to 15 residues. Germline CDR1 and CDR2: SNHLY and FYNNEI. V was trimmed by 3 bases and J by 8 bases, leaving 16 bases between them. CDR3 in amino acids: CASSELPSGYEKLFF. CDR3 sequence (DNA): TGTGCCAGCAGTGAGTTACCTTCAGGGTACGAAAAACTGTTTTTT.

In DNA, the CDR3 is TGTGCCAGCAGTGAACATTCCGGGTCCACGCAGTATTTT. This gives the protein CASSEHSGSTQYF. The chain uses TRBV6-1 and TRBJ2-3; D remains ambiguous. The CDR3 spans 13 residues. The V and J ends lost 2 bases and 9 bases respectively, with 12 bases between them. Per the germline V gene, CDR1 is MNHNS and CDR2 is SASEGT.